Sequencing of this TCR beta chain was carried out in a study of T cell repertoires in cytomegalovirus infection. Turning to the study itself: Peptides in the study included HLA-C-restricted and HLA-B-restricted CMV epitopes. General study findings and limits: HLA-C-restricted CMV-specific TCR beta clonotypes were dominant in the ex vivo response.

From the reads, TCRdb called clonotypes with MiXCR, one entry per CDR3 protein. The repertoire has about 920,000 distinct CDR3 sequences, 25% to 40% of them found once; the top ten carry around 15%. For this clonotype: Its antigen is undetermined.

The CDR3 is 14 amino acids. The V gene's germline CDR1 is MNHEY and CDR2 SMNVEV (reference sequence). The ends were cut back, 2 bases at V and 4 bases at J, with 11 bases in the middle. This chain connects TRBV27 to TRBJ1-2; D might be TRBD1 (6 bases). This TCR came from a human donor in good health (CMV status not recorded). Some clones in this sample may be carry-over from other donors' samples. The sequencing here drew on cultured CD8+ T cells from PBMCs, taken from culture after CMV antigen stimulation. This CDR3 reads CASSLKQGGYGYTF. CDR3 DNA: TGTGCCAGCAGTTTAAAACAGGGAGGCTATGGCTACACCTTC.